A selection of T cell receptor beta chains follows, all from one sample in a study of cytomegalovirus exposure and HLA in healthy donors. Produced via immunoSEQ multiplex PCR; TCRdb's table is partial and in-frame only. The data hold just over 200,000 clones, with 82% observed a single time. The sequenced sample was PBMCs. The receptors were sampled from a middle-aged woman in good health and CMV-seronegative. Each CDR3 is given with its conserved first and last residue. A D gene is named only where the DNA matches it firmly. Size values are once, few and many counts, or a class for expanded clones, and some rows have none.

j_gene,abundance,d_gene,v_gene,CDR3aa,CDR3nt
TRBJ1-5,once,NA,TRBV23-1,CASSHLFRETYSNQPQHF,TGCGCCAGCAGTCACCTCTTCCGGGAGACATATAGCAATCAGCCCCAGCATTTT
TRBJ2-1,NA,NA,TRBV19,CASSIGTGPQFF,TGTGCCAGTAGCATAGGTACTGGGCCTCAGTTCTTC
TRBJ1-1,NA,TRBD1,TRBV10-3,CAISDQGGTEAFF,TGTGCCATCAGTGACCAGGGGGGCACTGAAGCTTTCTTT
TRBJ1-2,NA,NA,TRBV7-8,CASAPSDRGVAYGYTF,TGTGCCAGCGCACCATCCGACCGGGGGGTTGCCTATGGCTACACCTTC
TRBJ2-7,NA,TRBD1,TRBV9,CASSVDPGTGNGYSYEQYF,TGTGCCAGCAGCGTAGACCCCGGGACAGGCAACGGATACTCCTACGAGCAGTACTTC
TRBJ2-2,NA,TRBD2,TRBV5-6,CASSLLNSGGNTGELFF,TGTGCCAGCAGCTTGCTCAATTCGGGGGGGAACACCGGGGAGCTGTTTTTT
TRBJ2-7,NA,NA,TRBV6-6,CASSFVADPYEQYF,TGTGCCAGCAGCTTCGTGGCCGATCCCTACGAGCAGTACTTC
TRBJ1-2,NA,NA,TRBV7-3,CASSFGGREGYTF,TGTGCCAGCAGCTTTGGGGGGAGGGAAGGCTACACCTTC
TRBJ1-4,NA,NA,TRBV6-1,CASSETSSLSLESELFF,TGTGCCAGCAGTGAAACGAGCTCGTTATCCCTGGAGTCGGAACTGTTTTTT
TRBJ2-1,NA,TRBD2,TRBV5-4,CASSSTSGHYNEQFF,TGTGCCAGCAGCTCGACTAGCGGCCATTACAATGAGCAGTTCTTC
TRBJ2-5,NA,TRBD2,TRBV6-1,CASSDLTSGDSQETQYF,TGTGCCAGCAGTGACCTAACTAGCGGGGACTCCCAAGAGACCCAGTACTTC
TRBJ2-1,NA,NA,TRBV27,CASSTSGVNEQFF,TGTGCCAGCTCAACTTCAGGTGTCAATGAGCAGTTCTTC
TRBJ1-2,NA,NA,TRBV25-1,CASSESGWQGKGYTF,TGTGCCAGCAGTGAATCGGGTTGGCAGGGAAAAGGCTACACCTTC
TRBJ2-7,NA,TRBD1,TRBV10-2,CASSEPDRGRTRAYEQYF,TGCGCCAGCAGTGAACCGGACAGGGGGCGAACCCGAGCCTACGAGCAGTACTTC
TRBJ1-4,NA,TRBD1,TRBV5-1,CASSVARDSEKLFF,TGCGCCAGCAGCGTCGCTCGGGACAGTGAAAAACTGTTTTTT
TRBJ1-1,few,NA,TRBV30,CACGRGRTEAFF,TGTGCCTGCGGACGGGGTAGGACTGAAGCTTTCTTT
TRBJ1-2,NA,NA,TRBV30,CAGGRDYGYTF,TGTGCCGGGGGCCGGGACTATGGCTACACCTTC
TRBJ2-6,NA,NA,TRBV6-5,CASSQRSGANVLTF,TGTGCCAGCAGTCAGAGGTCTGGGGCCAACGTCCTGACTTTC
TRBJ2-7,NA,NA,TRBV19,CASSISGQHIYEQYF,TGTGCCAGTAGTATTTCAGGACAGCACATCTACGAGCAGTACTTC
TRBJ2-1,NA,NA,TRBV6-1,CASRGDSYNEQFF,TGTGCCAGCAGAGGCGACAGTTACAATGAGCAGTTCTTC
TRBJ2-7,once,TRBD1,TRBV6-1,CASRLQGIYTYEQYF,TGTGCCAGCAGATTACAGGGGATCTACACCTACGAGCAGTACTTC
TRBJ2-5,few,NA,TRBV7-8,CASSPPIREWRPQYF,TGTGCCAGCAGCCCACCCATCCGGGAGTGGCGGCCCCAGTACTTC
TRBJ2-3,NA,NA,TRBV5-1,CASSLILATDTQYF,TGCGCCAGCAGCTTGATATTAGCCACAGATACGCAGTATTTT
TRBJ2-7,few,NA,TRBV5-1,CASSLTYNSYEQYF,TGCGCCAGCAGCCTTACCTATAACTCCTACGAGCAGTACTTC
TRBJ2-5,NA,TRBD1,TRBV6-5,CASRGGGETQYF,TGTGCCAGCAGAGGGGGCGGAGAGACCCAGTACTTC
TRBJ1-2,once,NA,TRBV29-1,CSVWAPAGANYGYTF,TGCAGCGTGTGGGCCCCCGCGGGGGCTAACTATGGCTACACCTTC
TRBJ2-1,few,NA,TRBV29-1,CSVYRALYNEQFF,TGCAGCGTTTACAGGGCCCTCTACAATGAGCAGTTCTTC
TRBJ1-5,NA,NA,TRBV2,CASSRVFQPQHF,TGTGCCAGCAGCAGGGTTTTTCAGCCCCAGCATTTT
TRBJ2-7,NA,TRBD2,TRBV27,CASSLSSGRTWYEQYF,TGTGCCAGCAGTTTAAGTAGCGGGAGAACTTGGTACGAGCAGTACTTC
TRBJ1-5,NA,NA,TRBV10-3,CAISESGASQPQHF,TGTGCCATCAGTGAGTCCGGAGCTAGTCAGCCCCAGCATTTT
TRBJ2-3,once,TRBD2,TRBV5-1,CASSLTGLAGLNIRYTDTQYF,TGCGCCAGCAGCCTCACTGGACTAGCGGGACTAAATATTCGATACACAGATACGCAGTATTTT
TRBJ2-7,NA,NA,TRBV7-9,CSSSFSGFLDEQYF,TGTTCCAGCAGCTTCTCCGGGTTCTTGGACGAGCAGTACTTC
TRBJ2-7,NA,NA,TRBV27,CASRLTGGSYEQYF,TGTGCCAGCAGGCTTACCGGGGGCTCCTACGAGCAGTACTTC
TRBJ2-7,NA,TRBD2,TRBV4-1,CASSQTGTSGSYEQYF,TGCGCCAGCAGCCAAACCGGGACTAGCGGGAGTTACGAGCAGTACTTC
TRBJ2-1,NA,TRBD2,TRBV9,CASSSTSGSSYNEQFF,TGTGCCAGCAGCTCGACTAGCGGGAGCTCCTACAATGAGCAGTTCTTC
TRBJ2-1,NA,TRBD2,TRBV2,CASSEREGYNEQFF,TGTGCCAGCAGCGAGCGGGAGGGTTACAATGAGCAGTTCTTC
TRBJ2-1,NA,TRBD2,TRBV4-1,CASSLLTTSGSRYEQFF,TGCGCCAGCAGCCTGTTGACGACTAGCGGGAGTCGGTATGAGCAGTTCTTC
TRBJ2-3,NA,TRBD2,TRBV10-2,CASRKGRGTDTQYF,TGCGCCAGCAGGAAAGGGAGGGGCACAGATACGCAGTATTTT
TRBJ2-2,NA,TRBD1,TRBV6-6,CASSLGQGRAGELFF,TGTGCCAGCAGTCTCGGACAGGGGAGGGCCGGGGAGCTGTTTTTT
TRBJ1-2,NA,TRBD1,TRBV27,CASSYQPDRVVFPGGYTF,TGTGCCAGCAGTTATCAGCCTGACAGGGTAGTATTTCCGGGAGGCTACACCTTC
TRBJ2-3,NA,NA,TRBV27,CASSLTVTTSTDTQYF,TGTGCCAGCAGTTTGACAGTGACCACTAGCACAGATACGCAGTATTTT
TRBJ2-7,NA,NA,TRBV6-6,CASSAHEEIPQGEQYF,TGTGCCAGCAGCGCCCATGAGGAGATCCCTCAGGGCGAGCAGTACTTC
TRBJ2-6,once,TRBD1,TRBV18,CASSPNSGGASGANVLTF,TGTGCCAGCTCACCCAATTCAGGGGGCGCCTCTGGGGCCAACGTCCTGACTTTC
TRBJ1-5,NA,TRBD1,TRBV2,CASSWDRIHSNQPQHF,TGTGCCAGCAGTTGGGACAGGATTCATAGCAATCAGCCCCAGCATTTT